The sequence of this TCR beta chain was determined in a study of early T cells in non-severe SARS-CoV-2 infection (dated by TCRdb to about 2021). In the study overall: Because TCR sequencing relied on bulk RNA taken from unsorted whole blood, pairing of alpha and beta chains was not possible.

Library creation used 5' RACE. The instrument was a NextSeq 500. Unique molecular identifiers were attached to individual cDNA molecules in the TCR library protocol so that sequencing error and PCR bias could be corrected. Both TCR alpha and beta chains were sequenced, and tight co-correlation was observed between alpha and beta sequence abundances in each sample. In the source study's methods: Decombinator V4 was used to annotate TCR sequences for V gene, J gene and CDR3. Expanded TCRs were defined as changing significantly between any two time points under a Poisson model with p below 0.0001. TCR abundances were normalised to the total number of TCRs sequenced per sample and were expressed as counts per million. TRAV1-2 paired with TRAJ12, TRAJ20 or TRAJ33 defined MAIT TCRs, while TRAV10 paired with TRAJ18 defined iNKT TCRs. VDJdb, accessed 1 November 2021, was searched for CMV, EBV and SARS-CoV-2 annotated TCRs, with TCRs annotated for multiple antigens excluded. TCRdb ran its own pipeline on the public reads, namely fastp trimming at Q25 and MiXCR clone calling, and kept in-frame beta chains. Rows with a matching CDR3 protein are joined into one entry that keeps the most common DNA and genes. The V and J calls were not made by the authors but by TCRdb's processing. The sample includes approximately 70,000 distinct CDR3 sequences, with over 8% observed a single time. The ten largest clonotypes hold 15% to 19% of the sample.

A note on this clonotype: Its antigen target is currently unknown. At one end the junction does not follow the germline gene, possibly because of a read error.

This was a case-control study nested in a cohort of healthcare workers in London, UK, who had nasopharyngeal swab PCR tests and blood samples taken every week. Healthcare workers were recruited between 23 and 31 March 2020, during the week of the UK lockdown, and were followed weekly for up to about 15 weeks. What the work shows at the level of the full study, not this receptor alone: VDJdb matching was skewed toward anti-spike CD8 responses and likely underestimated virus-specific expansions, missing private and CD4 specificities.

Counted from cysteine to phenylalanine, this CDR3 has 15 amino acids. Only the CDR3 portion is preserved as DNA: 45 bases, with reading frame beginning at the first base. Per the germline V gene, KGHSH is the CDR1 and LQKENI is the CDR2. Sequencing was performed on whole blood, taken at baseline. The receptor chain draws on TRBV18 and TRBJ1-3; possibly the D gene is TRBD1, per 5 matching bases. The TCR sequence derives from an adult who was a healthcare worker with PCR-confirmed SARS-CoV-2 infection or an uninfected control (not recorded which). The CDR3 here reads CASSPSGTSENTIYF. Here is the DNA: TGTGCCAGCTCACCTTCCGGGACCTCTGAAAACACCATATATTTT.